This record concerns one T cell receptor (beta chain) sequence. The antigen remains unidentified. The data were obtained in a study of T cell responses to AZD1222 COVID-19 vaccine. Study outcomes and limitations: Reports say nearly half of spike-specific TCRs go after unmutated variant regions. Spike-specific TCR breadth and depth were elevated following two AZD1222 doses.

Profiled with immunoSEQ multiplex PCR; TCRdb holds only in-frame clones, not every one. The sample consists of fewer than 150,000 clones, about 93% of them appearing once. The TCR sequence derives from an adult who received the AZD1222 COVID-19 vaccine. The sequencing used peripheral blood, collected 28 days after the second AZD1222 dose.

The CDR3 nucleotides read TGCGCCAGCAGCTTGGGTGGCAGCCCTTATGGCTACACCTTC. This codes for CASSLGGSPYGYTF. V is TRBV5-1 and J is TRBJ1-2; D call uncertain. The CDR3 is made up of 14 amino acids. The V gene lost 0 bases and the J gene lost 5 bases, with 11 bases spanning the gap. Germline CDR1 reads SGHRS; CDR2 reads YFSETQ.